Sequencing of this TCR beta chain was carried out in a study of T-cell memory formation after mild COVID-19. In the study overall: TCR clusters largely stayed donor specific. Regarding the study as a whole: Confirmation of SARS-CoV-2 specificity was lacking for second-wave clones peaking day 37. Prior to infection, memory already included some responding clones, suggesting cross-reactive memory joined. CM and EM subsets held most contracting CD4+ clones; EMRA held CD8+ ones.

CDR1 and CDR2 from the germline V gene are SGHRS and YFSETQ. The CDR3 extends over 15 amino acids. V shed 5 bases, J shed 6 bases, and the junction held 5 bases outside the gene matches. There are a few counts of this clonotype. Its specificity is not known. TCRdb called the 5' RACE reads again in MiXCR, with one record for every CDR3 protein. The sample shows 380,000 or so distinct CDR3 sequences, roughly an eighth of them seen only once. The chain has TRBV5-1 and TRBJ2-2; TRBD1 matches 12 bases. This clonotype was sampled from a man younger than 30 who had mild COVID-19 (a few samples of this study predate the infection). Cell type and time point are not known. What was sequenced was PBMCs or a T cell subset sorted from them (not recorded which). The CDR3: CASRAGTGGSGELFF. Written as DNA, the CDR3 is TGCGCCAGCAGAGCCGGGACAGGGGGCTCCGGGGAGCTGTTTTTT. Combining the CDR3 with reference TRBV5-1 and TRBJ2-2 gives the whole variable domain KAGVTQTPRYLIKTRGQQVTLSCSPISGHRSVSWYQQTPGQGLQFLFEYFSETQRNKGNFPGRFSGRQFSNSRSEMNVSTLELGDSALYLCASRAGTGGSGELFFGEGSRLTVL.